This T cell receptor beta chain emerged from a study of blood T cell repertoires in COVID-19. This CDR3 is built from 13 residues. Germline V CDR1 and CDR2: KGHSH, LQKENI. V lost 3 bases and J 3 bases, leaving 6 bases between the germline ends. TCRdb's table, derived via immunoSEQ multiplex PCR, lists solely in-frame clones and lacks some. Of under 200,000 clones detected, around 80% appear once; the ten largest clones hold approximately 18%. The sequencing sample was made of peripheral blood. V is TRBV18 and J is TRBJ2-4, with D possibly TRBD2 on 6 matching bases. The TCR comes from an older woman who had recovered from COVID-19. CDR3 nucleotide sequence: TGTGCCAGCTCACCGGGGGGCAAAAACATTCAGTACTTC. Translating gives CASSPGGKNIQYF.